The text below deals with one T cell receptor beta chain. This clone was seen many times. Its antigen is still unknown. The read stops 3 residues short of the end of the CDR3; the missing end is completed from the germline J gene. CDR1 is given as SGHNT and CDR2 as YYREEE, both from the germline V gene (reference sequence). Reading from cysteine to phenylalanine, the CDR3 counts 16 amino acids. Only the CDR3 bases that were read are kept: 39 of them, in frame from base 1. The germline V end is reduced by 3 bases and the J end by 6 bases; junction bases left unmatched: 14. This sample was taken from a study of T cell clonality in common variable immunodeficiency (dated by TCRdb to the mid-2010s). The investigation overall reported the following: Correlations of repertoire features with clinical complications were constrained by heterogeneity among patients within the CVID cohort. TCRbeta clonality was higher in CVID subjects than in healthy controls (t-test p = 0.018), and the increase was most characteristic of about a third of subjects. Fewer deletions and N-nucleotide insertions were reportedly observed in CVID TCRbeta sequences, and highly modified clones with 13 or more V deletions were reportedly absent from CVID TCRbeta sequences. CVID subjects shared fewer TCRbeta clones with each other than healthy controls did (p < 0.0001). According to the authors, finding the cause of the higher clonality in CVID would require sequencing the repertoires of T cell subpopulations. Despite equal DNA input, controls averaged approximately 82,000 unique sequences per sample versus about 30,000 in CVID samples.

Most CVID patients and most healthy controls were of Caucasian heritage. Heparinized peripheral whole blood samples of roughly 5 to 9 ml were obtained from each donor. Genomic DNA from adults with common variable immune deficiency (CVID) and from healthy adult controls was used for sequencing of TCRbeta CDR3 repertoires. There were 22 healthy adult volunteers in the control group (roughly 12 female and 10 male), ranging in age from about 23 to 66 years, with a mean age of about 32. Diluted blood was density-centrifuged over Hypaque 1077 or Ficoll-Paque to isolate peripheral blood mononuclear cells. Genomic DNA was obtained from unsorted mononuclear cells through either Qiagen column purification or a centrifugation-based method. Equivalent amounts of genomic DNA from CVID and control samples were used as sequencing input. For every sample, a 60 bp segment covering the rearranged TCRbeta CDR3 region was amplified and then sequenced. The immunoSEQ assay, a bias-corrected multiplex PCR with high-throughput sequencing, was employed for TCRbeta amplification. On the authors' methods: Each unique nucleotide sequence was treated as a clone and annotated with V, D and J genes, copy number and frequency. Sequences were labeled productive if in frame, and non-productive if out of frame or containing stop codons. As previously described, clonality was computed from Shannon's entropy. The predicted amino acid sequences of productive clones were used to derive the mean CDR3 Kyte-Doolittle hydropathy. Using the R hclust function, scaled V gene usage was clustered hierarchically with Manhattan distance and complete linkage. Sharing of clones by CDR3 amino acid sequence was evaluated by resampling 12 repertoires per group over 100 rounds. The repertoires were searched for over 60 published EBV-specific TCRbeta sequences and nearly 250 published CMV-specific TCRbeta sequences. Two CVID samples yielding fewer than 10,000 sequences were excluded from analysis, leaving more than 35 CVID repertoires. TCRdb re-hosts the immuneACCESS table, in-frame sequences only. Its copies lack some clones; in the studies checked, an unresolved V gene accounts for under half of them, and the cause for the rest is not known. V, J and clone size reflect that table, while D and trimming were determined from the DNA. The table records approximately 81,000 clones for this sample, and not one of them appears only once. The ten largest make up under 1% of the sample.

The sequencing input was peripheral blood mononuclear cells. Recombination linked TRBV5-4 to TRBJ2-5; 7 bases in the middle match TRBD2. This receptor was obtained from a person aged 18 to 75 in good health. For the CDR3, the sequence is CASSSPGGSRIQTQYF. CDR3 DNA (partial): TGTGCCAGCAGCTCCCCTGGCGGGAGTCGGATTCAGACC.